This is a list of T cell receptor beta chains from one sample in a study of blood T cells in healthy people across ages. TCRdb re-called the 5' RACE reads with MiXCR, one entry per CDR3 protein. The sample lists around 700,000 distinct CDR3 sequences; 25% were seen once. The same specimen was also included in a second study, on T cells of mothers and their children.

Sequenced input: blood. These receptors were obtained from a boy under 18 in good health. CDR3s include the opening cysteine and the closing phenylalanine or tryptophan. A D gene is named only where the DNA matches it firmly. Clone size is stated in some rows and not others, as once, few, many or a class when expanded.

abundance: .; v_gene: TRBV6-5; d_gene: TRBD2; j_gene: TRBJ2-5; CDR3nt: TGTGCCAGCAGCTTAGGCCTAGCGGGGGGACTGTACCAAGAGACCCAGTACTTC; CDR3aa: CASSLGLAGGLYQETQYF
abundance: .; v_gene: TRBV29-1; d_gene: .; j_gene: TRBJ2-1; CDR3nt: TGCAGCGCCGGAGATGGCGGCGGGGAGGGGGATGAGCAGTTCTTC; CDR3aa: CSAGDGGGEGDEQFF
abundance: .; v_gene: TRBV19; d_gene: .; j_gene: TRBJ1-1; CDR3nt: TGTGCCAGTAGTATAAGCCAGGGATCTTGGGCTGAAGCTTTCTTT; CDR3aa: CASSISQGSWAEAFF
abundance: few; v_gene: TRBV7-9; d_gene: .; j_gene: TRBJ2-1; CDR3nt: TGTGCCAGCAGCTCCCTGGTTGGCAATGAGCAGTTCTTC; CDR3aa: CASSSLVGNEQFF
abundance: .; v_gene: TRBV7-3; d_gene: .; j_gene: TRBJ2-5; CDR3nt: TGTGCCAGCAGCAGAGACACGACGGGGACCCAGTACTTC; CDR3aa: CASSRDTTGTQYF
abundance: .; v_gene: TRBV29-1; d_gene: .; j_gene: TRBJ2-2; CDR3nt: TGCAGCGTTGAAAAAGGGGAGGCCGGGGAGCTGTTTTTT; CDR3aa: CSVEKGEAGELFF
abundance: few; v_gene: TRBV29-1; d_gene: .; j_gene: TRBJ2-5; CDR3nt: TGCAGCGTTGCGTGGCGGGAAAGGCGAGAGACCCAGTACTTC; CDR3aa: CSVAWRERRETQYF
abundance: .; v_gene: TRBV12-3/TRBV12-4; d_gene: .; j_gene: TRBJ2-1; CDR3nt: TGTGCCAGCAGCCACTACTCAGGCGCTTCGGGATACAATGAGCAGTTCTTC; CDR3aa: CASSHYSGASGYNEQFF
abundance: few; v_gene: TRBV12-5; d_gene: TRBD1; j_gene: TRBJ1-5; CDR3nt: TGTGCTAGTGCCCCAGGACAGGGGGATCAGCCCCAGCATTTT; CDR3aa: CASAPGQGDQPQHF
abundance: few; v_gene: TRBV12-3/TRBV12-4; d_gene: .; j_gene: TRBJ1-5; CDR3nt: TGTGCCAGCAGTTTCTGGCAGGGAATACATAGCGGGCAGCCCCAGCATTTT; CDR3aa: CASSFWQGIHSGQPQHF
abundance: few; v_gene: TRBV5-1; d_gene: .; j_gene: TRBJ1-2; CDR3nt: TGCGCCAGCAGTGTAGAGAGCGACTATGGCTACACCTTC; CDR3aa: CASSVESDYGYTF
abundance: few; v_gene: TRBV12-3/TRBV12-4; d_gene: .; j_gene: TRBJ1-1; CDR3nt: TGTGCCAGCAGTTTCTTCAAATCTGAAGCTTTCTTT; CDR3aa: CASSFFKSEAFF
abundance: .; v_gene: TRBV28; d_gene: TRBD2; j_gene: TRBJ2-4; CDR3nt: TGTGCCAGCAGTCCGGGACTAGCGGACGAAAACATTCAGTACTTC; CDR3aa: CASSPGLADENIQYF
abundance: .; v_gene: TRBV4-3; d_gene: .; j_gene: TRBJ1-2; CDR3nt: TGCGCCAGCAGCCAAGGGATCCGGGAAGGGCATGGCTACACCTTC; CDR3aa: CASSQGIREGHGYTF
abundance: few; v_gene: TRBV13; d_gene: .; j_gene: TRBJ2-5; CDR3nt: TGTGCCAGCAGGGCAGCGGGGACAACAGGGGAGACCCAGTACTTC; CDR3aa: CASRAAGTTGETQYF
abundance: few; v_gene: TRBV5-1; d_gene: .; j_gene: TRBJ2-7; CDR3nt: TGTGCCAGCAGCTTAGACCACGAGCAGTACTTC; CDR3aa: CASSLDHEQYF
abundance: few; v_gene: TRBV4-1; d_gene: .; j_gene: TRBJ2-1; CDR3nt: TGCGCCAGCAGCCAAGACTCGCGGGGGCGTTCCTACAATGAGCAGTTCTTC; CDR3aa: CASSQDSRGRSYNEQFF
abundance: .; v_gene: TRBV29-1; d_gene: .; j_gene: TRBJ2-3; CDR3nt: TGCAGCGTTGATCCGGTAGGGGACTCCTATACGCAGTATTTT; CDR3aa: CSVDPVGDSYTQYF
abundance: .; v_gene: TRBV5-4; d_gene: TRBD1; j_gene: TRBJ1-2; CDR3nt: TGTGCCAGCAGGGGACAGGGGGGGCACTATGGCTACACCTTC; CDR3aa: CASRGQGGHYGYTF
abundance: few; v_gene: TRBV5-1; d_gene: TRBD2; j_gene: TRBJ2-3; CDR3nt: TGCGCCAGCAGCTCGGAAGCGGGGGGGTTTGCAGATACGCAGTATTTT; CDR3aa: CASSSEAGGFADTQYF
abundance: .; v_gene: TRBV3-1; d_gene: .; j_gene: TRBJ1-1; CDR3nt: TGTGCCAGCAGCCAAGAGGACAGCCAGAACACTGAAGCTTTCTTT; CDR3aa: CASSQEDSQNTEAFF
abundance: .; v_gene: TRBV29-1; d_gene: .; j_gene: TRBJ2-3; CDR3nt: TGCAGCGTCCAGATCGCAGATACGCAGTATTTT; CDR3aa: CSVQIADTQYF
abundance: .; v_gene: TRBV2; d_gene: TRBD1; j_gene: TRBJ1-5; CDR3nt: TGTGCCAGCAGTGAATCCCTCACAGGGGCCCAGCCCCAGCATTTT; CDR3aa: CASSESLTGAQPQHF
abundance: few; v_gene: TRBV24-1; d_gene: .; j_gene: TRBJ2-2; CDR3nt: TGTGCCACCAGTGACCCTGACTTGACCTTCACCGGGGAGCTGTTTTTT; CDR3aa: CATSDPDLTFTGELFF
abundance: few; v_gene: TRBV7-8; d_gene: .; j_gene: TRBJ2-5; CDR3nt: TGTGCCAGCAGCCGGGGCGACAGTGGACGGGAGACCCAGTACTTC; CDR3aa: CASSRGDSGRETQYF
abundance: .; v_gene: TRBV7-2; d_gene: .; j_gene: TRBJ1-4; CDR3nt: TGTGCCAGCAGCTTAGAACAGACTAATGAAAAACTGTTTTTT; CDR3aa: CASSLEQTNEKLFF
abundance: few; v_gene: TRBV20-1; d_gene: .; j_gene: TRBJ1-1; CDR3nt: TGCAGTGCTAGACGAAACTACGAAGCTTTCTTT; CDR3aa: CSARRNYEAFF
abundance: .; v_gene: TRBV20-1; d_gene: TRBD2; j_gene: TRBJ2-5; CDR3nt: TGCAGTTGCGGGAGGAGCCAAGAGACCCAGTACTTC; CDR3aa: CSCGRSQETQYF
abundance: few; v_gene: TRBV13; d_gene: .; j_gene: TRBJ1-4; CDR3nt: TGTGCCAGCAGCTACTCCCCGGGAGGCGCCATTAATGAAAAACTGTTTTTT; CDR3aa: CASSYSPGGAINEKLFF
abundance: .; v_gene: TRBV29-1; d_gene: .; j_gene: TRBJ1-1; CDR3nt: TGCAGCGTTGAGGGACGGGCGGTTATCACTGAAGCTTTCTTT; CDR3aa: CSVEGRAVITEAFF
abundance: few; v_gene: TRBV28; d_gene: TRBD2; j_gene: TRBJ2-1; CDR3nt: TGTGCCAGCAGTTTCACACCACTAGCGGGGCTCTACAATGAGCAGTTCTTC; CDR3aa: CASSFTPLAGLYNEQFF
abundance: .; v_gene: TRBV7-2; d_gene: TRBD2; j_gene: TRBJ2-7; CDR3nt: TGTGCCAGCAGCTTAGTCGGGCGGGAGGGTACCTACGAGCAGTACTTC; CDR3aa: CASSLVGREGTYEQYF
abundance: .; v_gene: TRBV20-1; d_gene: TRBD2; j_gene: TRBJ2-7; CDR3nt: TGCAGTGCTACTAGCGGGGAGTCCTACGAGCAGTACTTC; CDR3aa: CSATSGESYEQYF
abundance: .; v_gene: TRBV2; d_gene: TRBD1; j_gene: TRBJ2-5; CDR3nt: TGTGCCAGTTGGGACAGGTTACAAGAGACCCAGTACTTC; CDR3aa: CASWDRLQETQYF
abundance: .; v_gene: TRBV12-3/TRBV12-4; d_gene: .; j_gene: TRBJ2-2; CDR3nt: TGTGCCAGCGCGGCAGGGAACACCGGGGAGCTGTTTTTT; CDR3aa: CASAAGNTGELFF
abundance: .; v_gene: TRBV10-3; d_gene: TRBD2; j_gene: TRBJ2-1; CDR3nt: TGTGCCATCAGTCGGGGGGGTGATGAGCAGTTCTTC; CDR3aa: CAISRGGDEQFF
abundance: .; v_gene: TRBV6-5; d_gene: TRBD2; j_gene: TRBJ2-1; CDR3nt: TGTGCCAGCAGTTACTCGGGCCTAGCGGGAGACCGCACCTACAATGAGCAGTTCTTC; CDR3aa: CASSYSGLAGDRTYNEQFF
abundance: few; v_gene: TRBV28; d_gene: TRBD1; j_gene: TRBJ1-4; CDR3nt: TGTGCCAGCACTAATCCCGGGACAGGGAAACTGTTTTTT; CDR3aa: CASTNPGTGKLFF
abundance: .; v_gene: TRBV10-3; d_gene: TRBD1; j_gene: TRBJ2-7; CDR3nt: TGTGCCATCAGCTGGGACAGGGCCTACGAGCAGTACTTC; CDR3aa: CAISWDRAYEQYF
abundance: once; v_gene: TRBV5-5; d_gene: .; j_gene: TRBJ1-4; CDR3nt: TGTGCCAGCAGCTTGGGCTGGGCGGCTGAAAAACTGTTTTTT; CDR3aa: CASSLGWAAEKLFF
abundance: few; v_gene: TRBV18; d_gene: .; j_gene: TRBJ2-1; CDR3nt: TGTGCCAGCTCACCAATAGGGGATGAGCAGTTCTTC; CDR3aa: CASSPIGDEQFF
abundance: .; v_gene: TRBV3-1; d_gene: .; j_gene: TRBJ1-2; CDR3nt: TGTGCCAGCAGCCAAGATCGACGGGGCCGCTACACCTTC; CDR3aa: CASSQDRRGRYTF
abundance: few; v_gene: TRBV6-5; d_gene: .; j_gene: TRBJ2-7; CDR3nt: TGTGCCAGCAGTTACTCTGGGAGCGGAACCTACGAGCAGTACTTC; CDR3aa: CASSYSGSGTYEQYF
abundance: few; v_gene: TRBV13; d_gene: .; j_gene: TRBJ2-2; CDR3nt: TGTGCCAGCAGGGGGCGCGTCACCGGGGAGCTGTTTTTT; CDR3aa: CASRGRVTGELFF
abundance: .; v_gene: TRBV28; d_gene: .; j_gene: TRBJ2-7; CDR3nt: TGTGCCAGCAGGGGGACGGCTAGAGTCTACGAGCAGTACTTC; CDR3aa: CASRGTARVYEQYF
abundance: .; v_gene: TRBV29-1; d_gene: TRBD2; j_gene: TRBJ2-7; CDR3nt: TGCAGCGCCGCGACTAGCCGTCTCCACGAGCAGTACTTC; CDR3aa: CSAATSRLHEQYF
abundance: .; v_gene: TRBV4-3; d_gene: .; j_gene: TRBJ1-2; CDR3nt: TGCGCCAGCAGCCGAGATATGCCTCCTAACTATGGCTACACCTTC; CDR3aa: CASSRDMPPNYGYTF
abundance: few; v_gene: TRBV5-1; d_gene: .; j_gene: TRBJ2-3; CDR3nt: TGCGCCACCAGGCCGGGAATCTCAAGCACAGATACGCAGTATTTT; CDR3aa: CATRPGISSTDTQYF
abundance: .; v_gene: TRBV10-3; d_gene: .; j_gene: TRBJ1-1; CDR3nt: TGTGCCATCAGTGACAACAGGCAAAACATGAACACTGAAGCTTTCTTT; CDR3aa: CAISDNRQNMNTEAFF
abundance: few; v_gene: TRBV27; d_gene: TRBD2; j_gene: TRBJ2-3; CDR3nt: TGTGCCAGCAGTTTATGGGAGGGAGATACGCAGTATTTT; CDR3aa: CASSLWEGDTQYF
abundance: .; v_gene: TRBV3-1; d_gene: TRBD1; j_gene: TRBJ2-5; CDR3nt: TGTGCCAGCAGCCAAGAGCTGGACAGGCGAACCTCAGAGACCCAGTACTTC; CDR3aa: CASSQELDRRTSETQYF
abundance: few; v_gene: TRBV20-1; d_gene: .; j_gene: TRBJ2-3; CDR3nt: TGCAGTGCTAGAGACCCGGCGGGTATCACAGATACGCAGTATTTT; CDR3aa: CSARDPAGITDTQYF
abundance: few; v_gene: TRBV5-6; d_gene: .; j_gene: TRBJ2-3; CDR3nt: TGTGCCAGCACCATGCTAAGGGATACGCAGTATTTT; CDR3aa: CASTMLRDTQYF
abundance: few; v_gene: TRBV15; d_gene: TRBD2; j_gene: TRBJ2-1; CDR3nt: TGTGCCACCAGCAGAACTAGCGGGTCCTACAATGGGCAGTTCTTC; CDR3aa: CATSRTSGSYNGQFF
abundance: .; v_gene: TRBV12-3/TRBV12-4; d_gene: .; j_gene: TRBJ2-2; CDR3nt: TGTGCCAGCAGGCCTGAGTACACCGGGGAGCTGTTTTTT; CDR3aa: CASRPEYTGELFF